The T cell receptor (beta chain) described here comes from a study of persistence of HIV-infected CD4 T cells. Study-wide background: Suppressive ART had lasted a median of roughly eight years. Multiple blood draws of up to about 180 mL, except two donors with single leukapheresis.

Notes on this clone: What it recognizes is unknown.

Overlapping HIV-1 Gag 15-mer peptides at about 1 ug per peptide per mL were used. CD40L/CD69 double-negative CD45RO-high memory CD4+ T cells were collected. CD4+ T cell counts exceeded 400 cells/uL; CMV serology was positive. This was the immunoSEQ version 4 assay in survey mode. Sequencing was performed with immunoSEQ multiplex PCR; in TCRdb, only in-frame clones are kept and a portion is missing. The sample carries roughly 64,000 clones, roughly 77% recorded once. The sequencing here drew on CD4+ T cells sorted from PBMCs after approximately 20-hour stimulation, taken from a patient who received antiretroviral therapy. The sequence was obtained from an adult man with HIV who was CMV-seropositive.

CDR3 protein: CASSQGLGGTYEQYF. The CDR3 DNA follows: TGTGCCAGCAGCCAAGGACTGGGAGGGACTTACGAGCAGTACTTC. The genes are TRBV3-1 (or the pseudogene TRBV3-2) and TRBJ2-7; 7 bases fit TRBD2. CDR1 LGHDT and CDR2 YNNKEL come from the germline V gene (reference sequence). The CDR3 length is 15 residues. V lost 1 base to trimming and J lost 4 bases; unmatched junction nucleotides: 7.